The 10 T cell receptor beta chains reported below all come from one sample, sequenced in a study of T-cell reconstitution after alpha-beta-depleted transplantation in children (dated by TCRdb to between 2015 and 2016). Library method: PCR. TCRdb records Illumina HiSeq 2500 as the sequencer. To normalize quantification of the TCRbeta repertoire, the TCR libraries were built with molecular barcoding that relied on unique molecular identifiers. TCRdb took the public reads, trimmed them with fastp at Q25, ran MiXCR for clone calling and kept in-frame beta chains. Rows matching on CDR3 protein sequence are summarized as one entry with the most common DNA and genes. Across this sample there are 250,000 to 400,000 distinct CDR3 sequences, with approximately 20% seen only once. In total, the top ten clones hold approximately 9.9% of the sample. The treatment or condition label, read with the paper, signifies: allogeneic hematopoietic cell transplantation with graft depleted of TCRalphabeta T cells and CD19 B cells.

The sample consisted of PBMCs, mostly from graft donor cells, taken 180 days after TCRalphabeta/CD19-depleted stem cell transplant. Receptors were obtained from a male patient younger than 18 who had a stem cell transplant for acute lymphoblastic leukemia, so the T cells may come from the graft donor.

The chain recombines TRBV7-9 with TRBJ2-7; D ambiguous. From germline, CDR1 is SEHNR and CDR2 FQNEAQ (reference sequence). The length of the CDR3 is 12 residues. V lost 6 bases to trimming and J lost 6 bases, with 12 bases between them. CDR3 residues: CASRSPGGEQYF. In DNA, the CDR3 is TGTGCCAGCAGGTCCCCTGGCGGCGAGCAGTACTTC.

The chain employs TRBV15 and TRBJ2-3; 9 bases map to TRBD2. Losses at the gene ends were 0 bases for V and 3 bases for J; bases not matched to a gene: 13. The CDR3 extends over 19 amino acids. Per the germline V gene, CDR1 is LNHNV and CDR2 is YYDKDF (reference sequence). This CDR3 reads CATSRDIAGAYEYTDTQYF. The CDR3 DNA reads TGTGCCACCAGCAGAGATATAGCGGGGGCGTATGAGTATACAGATACGCAGTATTTT. Using reference TRBV15 and TRBJ2-3 for the parts outside the CDR3, the full variable domain is DAMVIQNPRYQVTQFGKPVTLSCSQTLNHNVMYWYQQKSSQAPKLLFHYYDKDFNNEADTPDNFQSRRPNTSFCFLDIRSPGLGDTAMYLCATSRDIAGAYEYTDTQYFGPGTRLTVL.

The gene calls are TRBV14 and TRBJ2-3; D remains ambiguous. The V gene lost 2 bases and the J gene lost 3 bases, with 15 bases spanning the gap. The CDR3 runs 16 residues. Germline CDR1 reads SGHDN; CDR2 reads FVKESK. CDR3 coding DNA: TGTGCCAGCAGCCAATCGGTTGGGTTCTGGACAGATACGCAGTATTTT. This sequence encodes CASSQSVGFWTDTQYF.

The CDR3 protein is CASSVEGAGYEQYF. The CDR3 DNA reads TGTGCCAGCAGCGTAGAAGGGGCAGGCTACGAGCAGTACTTC. The chain has TRBV9 and TRBJ2-7; D might be TRBD1 (5 bases). Trimming took 0 bases from V and 3 from J, leaving 10 bases between them. Germline CDR1 reads SGDLS; CDR2 reads YYNGEE. CDR3 length equals 14 residues.

The gene calls are TRBV6-1 and TRBJ1-6; 8 nucleotides align to TRBD1. In germline, CDR1 is MNHNS, CDR2 SASEGT. CDR3 length: 18 residues. The V segment lost 6 bases and the J segment 0 bases; nucleotides outside the gene matches: 10. DNA for the CDR3: TGTGCCAGCAGACGGACAGGGACCATTAGCTCCTATAATTCACCCCTCCACTTT. It encodes CASRRTGTISSYNSPLHF.

The chain recombines TRBV7-6 with TRBJ1-1; TRBD1 matches at 8 bases. The junction had 4 bases not matched to a gene; V was cut back by 1 base and J by 0 bases. The CDR3 extends over 16 amino acids. Germline CDR1 SGHVS, CDR2 FNYEAQ. As DNA, the CDR3 is TGTGCCAGCAGCTTAGAGGCAGGGGGCCTGAACACTGAAGCTTTCTTT. The encoded protein is CASSLEAGGLNTEAFF.

The rearrangement joins TRBV15 to TRBJ2-7; the match to TRBD2 covers 13 bases. Germline CDR1 is LNHNV and CDR2 is YYDKDF (reference sequence). J gave up 7 bases and V 3 bases, and 9 bases lay outside the gene matches. The CDR3 contains 16 residues. In nucleotides, the CDR3 is TGTGCCACCAGCAGTGAGATTCCGGGACTAGCGGGAGAGCAGTACTTC. This encodes CATSSEIPGLAGEQYF.

This clonotype was observed a handful of times. The J gene is TRBJ1-2, the V gene TRBV5-1; TRBD1 is a possible D gene (6 bases). The CDR3 loop spans 14 amino acids. In germline, CDR1 is SGHRS, CDR2 YFSETQ. The germline V and J ends were trimmed by 0 bases and 7 bases, with 13 bases remaining between them. The CDR3 DNA reads as TGCGCCAGCAGCTTGGGGACGGGGGGCCGTGGCTACACCTTC. This encodes CASSLGTGGRGYTF.

This clonotype appeared many times. The chain couples TRBV29-1 to TRBJ2-2; possible D gene TRBD1, 5 bases. The germline gives CDR1 SQVTM, CDR2 ANQGSEA. The CDR3 is 13 amino acids. V gave up 7 bases and J gave up 0 bases, with 9 bases separating them. The CDR3 coding sequence is TGCAGCGCGGACACTTCGAACACCGGGGAGCTGTTTTTT. Protein: CSADTSNTGELFF.

The V call is TRBV7-8, the J call TRBJ2-7, with D perhaps matching TRBD1 or TRBD2 (5 bases each). The length of the CDR3 is 14 residues. Germline V gives CDR1 SGHVS, CDR2 FQNEAQ. V lost 5 bases and J lost 2, with 13 bases in between. The CDR3 nucleotides read TGTGCCAGCAGCGTTAGAGGGACCCCCTACGAGCAGTACTTC. Its protein product is CASSVRGTPYEQYF.